This T cell receptor (beta chain) derives from a study of cytomegalovirus exposure and HLA in healthy donors. About this clone itself: Its antigen is still unknown.

Germline CDR1 and CDR2: SGDLS and YYNGEE. The CDR3 extends over 15 amino acids. After removal of 3 bases from V and 5 bases from J, the junction contained 11 bases not matched to a gene. With 60 Vbeta and 13 Jbeta primers, the PCR was carried out. The data were produced by immunoSEQ multiplex PCR, yet TCRdb's version contains in-frame clones alone and is incomplete. Here the sample spans about 260,000 clones, roughly 70% being singletons. Whole-study results and caveats: According to a later analysis, donors in an Asian-associated ancestry cluster reportedly had fewer N-insertions than the approximately 670-donor mean. An analysis done earlier found most TCR beta V segments productive about 90% or about 30% of the time. Most likely, a cluster of highly shared sequence variants arose as a sequencing artifact. The study recorded 160 or so TCR beta chains that were cytomegalovirus-associated.

The gene calls are TRBV9 and TRBJ2-7, with TRBD1 matching over 7 bases. This clonotype originated in a female donor in good health and CMV-seronegative. Sequenced: PBMCs. CDR3 DNA: TGTGCCAGCAGCGCCTTAGACAGGGTAGTGGACGAGCAGTACTTC. This gives the protein CASSALDRVVDEQYF.